Reported below is one T cell receptor (beta chain). This specimen belongs to a study of CD8+ T cells in alopecia areata. The overall study: Patients in the treated group were given tofacitinib by mouth, 5 to 10 mg twice a day. Tofacitinib administration persisted for 6 to 18 months, succeeded by 6 months off drug.

This CDR3 spans 15 amino acids. In germline, CDR1 is LNHDA, CDR2 SQIVND (reference sequence). V dropped 1 base and J dropped 8 bases, with 15 bases sitting between them. Treatment indicated: oral pan-JAK inhibitor, 5-10 mg twice daily. Peripheral blood and lesional scalp punch biopsies came from alopecia areata patients. cDNA reverse transcribed from extracted RNA served as the sequencing template. Assay: immunoSEQ multiplex PCR; the TCRdb copy retains only in-frame clones and omits some. The sample holds about 60,000 clones, around 42% seen once. The chain has TRBV19 and TRBJ2-1, with TRBD2 as a possible D gene (5 bases). The receptor was derived from a human donor with alopecia areata. Here the sequenced sample was CD8+ T cells sorted from blood, taken at approximately week 36, from a patient treated with tofacitinib. In nucleotides, the CDR3 is TGTGCCAGTAGTATAGGTTGGAGGAATTCCCATGAGCAGTTCTTC. Protein sequence: CASSIGWRNSHEQFF.